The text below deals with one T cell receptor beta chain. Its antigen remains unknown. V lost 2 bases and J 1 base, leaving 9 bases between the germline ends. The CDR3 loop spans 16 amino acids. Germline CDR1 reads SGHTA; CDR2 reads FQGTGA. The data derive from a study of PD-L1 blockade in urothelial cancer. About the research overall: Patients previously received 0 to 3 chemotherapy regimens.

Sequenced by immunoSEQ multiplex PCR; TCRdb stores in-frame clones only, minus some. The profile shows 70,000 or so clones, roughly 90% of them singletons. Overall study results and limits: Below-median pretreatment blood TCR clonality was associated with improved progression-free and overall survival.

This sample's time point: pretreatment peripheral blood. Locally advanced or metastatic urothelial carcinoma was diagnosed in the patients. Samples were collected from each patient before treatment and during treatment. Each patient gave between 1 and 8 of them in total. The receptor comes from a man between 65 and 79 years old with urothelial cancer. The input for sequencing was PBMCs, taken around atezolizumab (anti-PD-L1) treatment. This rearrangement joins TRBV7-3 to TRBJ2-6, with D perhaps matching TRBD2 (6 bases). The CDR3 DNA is TGTGCCAGCAGCTTAGTTGGGGGGTCTGGGGCCAACGTCCTGACTTTC. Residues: CASSLVGGSGANVLTF.